This T cell receptor beta chain was retrieved from a study of shared clonotypes between healthy human individuals. Germline CDR1 is SGHNT and CDR2 is YYREEE (reference sequence). This CDR3 spans 14 amino acids. Losses at the gene ends were 5 bases for V and 12 bases for J; bases not matched to a gene: 12. Genomic DNA of every subset was divided equally among multiple immunoSEQ plates. Sequencing was performed with immunoSEQ multiplex PCR; in TCRdb, only in-frame clones are kept and a portion is missing. In the table there are fewer than 2.5 million clones, approximately 93% of which are singletons. The chain joins TRBV5-4 to TRBJ1-4; TRBD1 matches 8 bases. Input material: naive CD4+ T cells from PBMCs. Specified subset: CD45RA+ positively selected. The source is a man aged 18 to 35 in good health. Some clones in this sample may be carry-over from other donors' samples. The CDR3 loop reads CASSWDRNTRELFF. In nucleotides, the CDR3 is TGTGCCAGCAGTTGGGACAGGAATACAAGAGAACTGTTTTTT.